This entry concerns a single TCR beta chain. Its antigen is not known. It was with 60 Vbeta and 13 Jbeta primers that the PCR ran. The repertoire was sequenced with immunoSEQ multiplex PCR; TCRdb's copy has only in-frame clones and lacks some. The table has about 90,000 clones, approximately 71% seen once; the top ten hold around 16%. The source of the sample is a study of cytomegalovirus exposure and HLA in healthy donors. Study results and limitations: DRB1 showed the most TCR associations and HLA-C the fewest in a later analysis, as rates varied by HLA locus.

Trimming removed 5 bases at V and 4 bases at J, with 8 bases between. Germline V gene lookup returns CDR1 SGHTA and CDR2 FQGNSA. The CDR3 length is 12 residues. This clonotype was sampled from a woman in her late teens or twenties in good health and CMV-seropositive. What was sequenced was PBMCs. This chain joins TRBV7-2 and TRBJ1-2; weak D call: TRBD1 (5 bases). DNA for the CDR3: TGTGCCAGCAGCCTAACAGGCTATGGCTACACCTTC. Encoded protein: CASSLTGYGYTF.